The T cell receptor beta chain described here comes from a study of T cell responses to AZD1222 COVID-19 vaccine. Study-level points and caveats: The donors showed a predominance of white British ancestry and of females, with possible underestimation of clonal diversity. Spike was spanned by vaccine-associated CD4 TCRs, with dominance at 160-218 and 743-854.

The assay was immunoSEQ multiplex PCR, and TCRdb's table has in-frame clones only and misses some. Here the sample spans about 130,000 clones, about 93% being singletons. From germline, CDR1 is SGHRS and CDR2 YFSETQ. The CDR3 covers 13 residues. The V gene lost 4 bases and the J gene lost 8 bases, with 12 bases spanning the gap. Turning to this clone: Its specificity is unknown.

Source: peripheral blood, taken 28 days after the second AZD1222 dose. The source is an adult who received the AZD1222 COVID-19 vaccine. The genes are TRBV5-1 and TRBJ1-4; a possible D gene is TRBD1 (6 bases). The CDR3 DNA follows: TGCGCCAGCAGCGCGGGTGGGGGCGAAAAACTGTTTTTT. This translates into CASSAGGGEKLFF.